This record looks at one T cell receptor beta chain sequence and its context. It lacks a known antigen. No much larger clonotype is one base removed from it; base qualities were not supplied. This sample was included in a study of siplizumab effects on memory and regulatory T cells (dated by TCRdb to about 2019). For context, the study as a whole: The study looked at the effect of siplizumab, an anti-CD2 antibody, on alloreactive T-cell subsets in allogeneic mixed lymphocyte reactions made from human PBMCs. Points the paper makes about the study in general: The cumulative frequency of alloreactive sequences traceable to unstimulated CD4+ memory T cells was significantly reduced by siplizumab. Because sequences below about 10^-5 frequency were poorly captured, only a minor fraction of alloreactive clones could be mapped to unstimulated subsets. Of the alloreactive CD4+ clones that could be mapped, the Treg-derived share averaged about 67% with siplizumab compared with about 25% in control reactions. Greater diversity appeared to be present in unstimulated naive T cells than in memory T cells, and a substantial contribution to the alloresponse seemed to be made by naive cells. Whether proliferating Tregs from siplizumab cultures actually had suppressive function was not functionally confirmed. Roughly 75-97% of proliferating CD4+ or CD8+ clones could not be assigned a naive or memory phenotype.

Additional sequencing covered unstimulated subsets from a few donor pairs, namely CD8+ effector memory, CD4+ naive, CD8+ TEMRA, CD4+ memory and CD8+ naive. TCRbeta CDR3 sequencing was performed on sorted unstimulated T cells and on proliferating T cells recovered from mixed lymphocyte reactions. Fresh whole blood from fewer than 11 HLA-typed healthy donors was used to isolate PBMCs. V ends up 0 bases short and J 7 bases short, with an unmatched junction base count of 6. From a lookup of the germline V gene, CDR1 and CDR2 are SGDLS and YYNGEE. The cysteine opens and the phenylalanine closes a CDR3 of 15 amino acids. This entry keeps only the CDR3 DNA: 45 bases, framed from base 1. Library preparation was by the immunoSEQ multiplex PCR assay. Approximately 10^5 TCR templates per sample were assayed on the deep sequencing platform. Genomic DNA extracted from sorted T cells was the material used for TCRbeta CDR3 sequencing. The study's processing was this. The R programming language was used for clonal analysis of the TCRbeta CDR3 data. Comparing unstimulated samples against CFSE-low samples taken after the reaction was how alloreactive CD4+ and CD8+ clones were defined. Regulatory or non-regulatory origin was assigned to alloreactive CD4+ clones by matching of sequences to sorted unstimulated Treg and non-Treg repertoires. TCRdb limited this immuneACCESS table to in-frame rearrangements with V and J called. A share of clones is missing; checked studies link under half to unresolved V genes, and the rest is unexplained. V and J calls and clone size are copied from that table; D and trimming were computed from the DNA. The sample table records about 56,000 clones; over 95% of these occur just once. The ten largest make up 1.1% of the sample.

This TCR was recovered from a human donor in good health. Specimen: naive CD8+ T cells sorted from blood. In the paper's terms, the cell subset or site label means: unstimulated naive T cells. The rearranged chain carries TRBV9 and TRBJ2-2; 7 bases in the middle match TRBD2. The DNA reads as follows: TGTGCCAGCAGCGTAGAAGCGGGGATCTACGGGGAGCTGTTTTTT. It encodes CASSVEAGIYGELFF. Reference TRBV9 and TRBJ2-2 genes cover what lies past the CDR3, so the full variable domain is DSGVTQTPKHLITATGQRVTLRCSPRSGDLSVYWYQQSLDQGLQFLIQYYNGEERAKGNILERFSAQQFPDLHSELNLSSLELGDSALYFCASSVEAGIYGELFFGEGSRLTVL.